Described below is a single TCR beta chain sequence and its context. This entry is derived from a study of blood T cell repertoires in COVID-19. The CDR3 has 13 residues. Germline V gives CDR1 SGHRS, CDR2 YFSETQ. With 4 bases clipped from V and 11 bases from J, the junction kept 11 bases outside the gene matches. Assay: immunoSEQ multiplex PCR; the TCRdb copy retains only in-frame clones and omits some. Here the sample spans over 250,000 clones, around 84% being singletons. This TCR came from a man aged 35 to 55 who had been exposed to COVID-19. Source material: PBMCs or T cells enriched from blood (not recorded which). The chain uses TRBV5-1 and TRBJ1-1, with 7 positions matching TRBD1. The CDR3 sequence is CASSPGTAEGAFF. CDR3 nucleotide sequence: TGCGCCAGCAGCCCTGGGACAGCCGAAGGTGCTTTCTTT.